One sample yielded the 27 T cell receptor beta chains listed below, sequenced in a study of beta chain features in type 1 diabetes (dated 2018 in TCRdb). Libraries were made using the immunoSEQ multiplex PCR assay. The High Capacity cDNA Reverse Transcription Kit was used to reverse transcribe all of the isolated RNA, meaning that expressed TCRB transcripts were what got sequenced. Drawn from immuneACCESS, this table holds only the in-frame rearrangements with V and J called that TCRdb kept. Clones are partly lost; checked studies trace under half to an unresolved V gene and leave the rest unexplained. For this sample the table gives 110,000 or so clones, of which about 40% were detected only once. About 0.063% of the sample lies in the top ten. Sequences were obtained from stem cell memory CD4+ T cells from blood. This sample's cell subset or site label indicates: stem cell-like memory CD4+ T cells. These receptors came from a young woman in good health.

CDR3 amino acids: CASSSGLAGAGTGELFF. DNA of the CDR3: TGCGCCAGCAGCTCGGGACTAGCGGGAGCGGGCACCGGGGAGCTGTTTTTT. This sequence joins TRBV5-1 and TRBJ2-2, with 14 bases matching TRBD2. The length of the CDR3 is 17 residues. Germline V gene lookup returns CDR1 SGHRS and CDR2 YFSETQ. After removal of 3 bases from V and 4 bases from J, the junction contained 5 bases not matched to a gene. The full variable domain, its missing parts supplied by reference TRBV5-1 and TRBJ2-2, is KAGVTQTPRYLIKTRGQQVTLSCSPISGHRSVSWYQQTPGQGLQFLFEYFSETQRNKGNFPGRFSGRQFSNSRSEMNVSTLELGDSALYLCASSSGLAGAGTGELFFGEGSRLTVL.

This clone has just one count. The chain has TRBV9 and TRBJ1-2; 7 nucleotides align to TRBD1. The CDR3 is made up of 17 amino acids. Germline V gene lookup returns CDR1 SGDLS and CDR2 YYNGEE. V was pared by 2 bases and J by 0 bases, with 10 bases of the junction left unmatched. This CDR3 is CASSVLDRWGANYGYTF. The CDR3 nucleotides read TGTGCCAGCAGCGTTTTGGACAGGTGGGGAGCTAACTATGGCTACACCTTC.

This clone showed up just a few times. This chain joins TRBV28 and TRBJ2-7; D might be TRBD1 (6 bases). The germline V gene encodes CDR1 MDHEN and CDR2 SYDVKM. This CDR3 is 16 amino acids long. V gave up 2 bases and J gave up 0 bases, with 14 bases separating them. CDR3 region: CASSLRGRGPSYEQYF. The CDR3 coding sequence is TGTGCCAGCAGTTTAAGGGGCAGGGGACCCTCCTACGAGCAGTACTTC. Variable domain in full (rest from reference TRBV28 and TRBJ2-7): DVKVTQSSRYLVKRTGEKVFLECVQDMDHENMFWYRQDPGLGLRLIYFSYDVKMKEKGDIPEGYSVSREKKERFSLILESASTNQTSMYLCASSLRGRGPSYEQYFGPGTRLTVT.

This clone was recorded only once. The V and J genes are TRBV7-6 and TRBJ2-7; TRBD1 aligns across 7 bases. The CDR3 spans 17 residues. With V trimmed by 5 bases and J by 2 bases, 15 bases remained unmatched. Germline V gene sequence: CDR1 SGHVS, CDR2 FNYEAQ. The CDR3 here is CASSPQFGDRLAYEQYF. The CDR3 bases are TGTGCCAGCAGCCCCCAGTTCGGGGACAGACTCGCCTACGAGCAGTACTTC.

The CDR3 DNA follows: TGTGCCAGCAGCTTTGCCCGCACAGAGACCCATTACTATGGCTACACCTTC. Its translation: CASSFARTETHYYGYTF. The chain links TRBV5-8 to TRBJ1-2; no reliable D call. The CDR3 totals 17 residues. Trimming pared 2 bases from V and 3 bases from J, leaving 20 bases between. Germline-derived CDR1 and CDR2 are SGHTS and YDEGEE.

This chain uses TRBV28 with TRBJ1-2; the D gene is possibly TRBD1 (6 bases). Germline V CDR1 and CDR2: MDHEN, SYDVKM. This CDR3 spans 13 amino acids. The V and J ends lost 3 bases and 4 bases respectively, with 9 bases between them. Written as DNA, the CDR3 is TGTGCCAGCAGTTTTGGCAGGGGCTATGGCTACACCTTC. It yields the protein CASSFGRGYGYTF.

The chain has TRBV6-5 and TRBJ1-2; D remains ambiguous. CDR3 size: 14 residues. CDR1 is MNHEY, CDR2 SVGAGI, per germline. V shed 2 bases and J shed 8 bases, with 15 bases lying between them. The CDR3 spells CASSYGIPPIGYTF. The CDR3 coding sequence is TGTGCCAGCAGTTACGGCATACCTCCGATCGGCTACACCTTC.

The chain has TRBV7-6 and TRBJ1-1; 8 bases line up with TRBD1. The V and J ends lost 5 bases and 8 bases, in that order; junction bases with no gene match: 7. This CDR3 contains 13 residues. CDR1 is SGHVS, CDR2 FNYEAQ, per germline. The CDR3 reads CASSTQTGVEAFF. CDR3 DNA: TGTGCCAGCAGCACCCAGACAGGGGTGGAAGCTTTCTTT.

This chain connects TRBV6-1 to TRBJ1-1; D is possibly TRBD1 (5 bases). V lost 6 bases and J 0 bases, leaving 8 bases between the germline ends. Germline V gene lookup returns CDR1 MNHNS and CDR2 SASEGT. CDR3 length equals 13 residues. The CDR3 bases are TGTGCCAGCAGGTCGACAGTGAACACTGAAGCTTTCTTT. Amino acids: CASRSTVNTEAFF.

There are a few counts of this clone. The rearrangement joins TRBV7-9 to TRBJ1-5, with a tentative D call TRBD1 (5 bases). Germline CDR1 SEHNR, CDR2 FQNEAQ (reference sequence). V lost 5 bases and J 7 bases, leaving 12 bases between the germline ends. This CDR3 has 13 residues. In DNA form, the CDR3 reads TGTGCCAGCAGCGAGCAGGGTCCCCAGCCCCAGCATTTT. It codes for CASSEQGPQPQHF. Full variable domain (outside the CDR3, taken from reference TRBV7-9 and TRBJ1-5): DTGVSQNPRHKITKRGQNVTFRCDPISEHNRLYWYRQTLGQGPEFLTYFQNEAQLEKSRLLSDRFSAERPKGSFSTLEIQRTEQGDSAMYLCASSEQGPQPQHFGDGTRLSIL.

This clone was seen a single time. This rearrangement joins TRBV18 to TRBJ1-1; D perhaps matches TRBD1 (6 bases). The CDR3 covers 13 residues. From germline, CDR1 is KGHSH and CDR2 LQKENI. Trimming pared 2 bases from V and 8 bases from J, leaving 12 bases between. The CDR3 nucleotides are TGTGCCAGCTCACCAAGGGAGGGGGAGGAAGCTTTCTTT. Translated: CASSPREGEEAFF.

This clone was recorded a few times. J is TRBJ2-7 and V is TRBV5-1; D perhaps matches TRBD2 (6 bases). The V gene lost 5 bases and the J gene lost 3 bases, with 12 bases spanning the gap. Germline V CDR1 and CDR2: SGHRS, YFSETQ. This CDR3 has 13 residues. This chain's CDR3 is CASSGGGIYEQYF. Here the CDR3 DNA reads TGCGCCAGCAGTGGAGGAGGGATCTACGAGCAGTACTTC.

This clone has more than one count but fewer than ten. This chain joins TRBV19 and TRBJ2-1; TRBD2 matches at 9 bases. With V trimmed by 10 bases and J by 3 bases, 7 bases remained unmatched. The CDR3 is 14 residues long. Looked up from germline, CDR1 is LNHDA and CDR2 is SQIVND (reference sequence). CDR3 amino acids: CAIKREDLYNEQFF. The CDR3 DNA is TGTGCCATTAAGCGGGAGGACCTCTACAATGAGCAGTTCTTC.

In its sample, this clone was seen a few times. CDR3 DNA sequence: TGTGCCATCAGTGAGTCGACTGATGAGCAGTTCTTC. It specifies CAISESTDEQFF. V usage is TRBV10-3 and J usage is TRBJ2-1, with D uncertain. The V gene's germline CDR1 is ENHRY and CDR2 SYGVKD. With 0 bases removed from V and 8 bases from J, the gap between germline ends came to 5 bases. This CDR3 region has 12 residues.

V and J are TRBV5-4 and TRBJ2-3; D remains unclear. This CDR3 has 12 residues. Germline V lookup: CDR1 SGHNT, CDR2 YYREEE (reference sequence). V was trimmed by 4 bases and J by 6 bases, leaving 9 bases between them. This CDR3 is CASSVVSDTQYF. The CDR3 DNA follows: TGTGCCAGCAGCGTCGTCAGTGATACGCAGTATTTT.

V usage is TRBV29-1 and J usage is TRBJ2-5, with D tentatively TRBD2 (6 bases). The DNA end favors TRBJ2-7, so the J call may be wrong. CDR1 SQVTM and CDR2 ANQGSEA come from the germline V gene. The CDR3 length is 12 residues. The CDR3 is CSVGAGRHEQYF. The CDR3 coding sequence is TGCAGCGTTGGTGCGGGAAGGCACGAGCAGTACTTC.

The table lists this clone with a few counts. The V and J genes are TRBV4-3 and TRBJ2-3; unclear D gene. CDR3 length equals 14 residues. Trimming took off 1 base at V and 0 bases at J, with 5 bases between the two ends. Germline assignment: CDR1 LGHNA and CDR2 YSLEER. DNA for the CDR3: TGCGCCAGCAGCCAAGGCGTGAGCACAGATACGCAGTATTTT. Translating gives CASSQGVSTDTQYF.

The V gene is TRBV7-9, the J gene TRBJ1-2; possible D gene TRBD1, 6 bases. The CDR3 covers 16 residues. The V end was cut by 5 bases, the J end by 3 bases, with 19 bases between. Germline lookup yields CDR1 SEHNR and CDR2 FQNEAQ (reference sequence). The CDR3 loop reads CASSESPQGYDYGYTF. DNA of the CDR3: TGTGCCAGCAGCGAATCGCCGCAGGGGTATGACTATGGCTACACCTTC.

This chain uses TRBV6-5 with TRBJ2-4, with 11 positions matching TRBD2. Germline V gene sequence: CDR1 MNHEY, CDR2 SVGAGI. With V trimmed by 5 bases and J by 8 bases, 5 bases remained unmatched. This CDR3 spans 14 amino acids. The CDR3 loop is CASSASGRNYIQYF. CDR3 DNA sequence: TGTGCCAGCAGTGCTAGCGGGAGGAATTACATTCAGTACTTC.

V usage is TRBV5-4 and J usage is TRBJ2-4, with TRBD2 matching over 8 bases. Germline V gene lookup returns CDR1 SGHNT and CDR2 YYREEE (reference sequence). This CDR3 is built from 16 residues. J was trimmed by 1 base and V by 3 bases; bases with no gene match: 6. CDR3 sequence: CASSSGAGVAKNIQYF. CDR3 bases: TGTGCCAGCAGCTCAGGAGCGGGAGTGGCCAAAAACATTCAGTACTTC.

This clone came up a few times. The gene calls are TRBV11-2 and TRBJ2-1; D unresolved. The V end was cut by 1 base, the J end by 4 bases, with 8 bases between. The CDR3 covers 14 residues. Germline CDR1 is SGHAT and CDR2 is FQNNGV. CDR3 residues: CASSLVLVYNEQFF. CDR3 nucleotide sequence: TGTGCCAGCAGCTTAGTACTCGTGTACAATGAGCAGTTCTTC.

This chain links TRBV27 with TRBJ2-1; D is possibly TRBD1 (6 bases). The V and J ends lost 1 base and 0 bases respectively, with 16 bases between them. This CDR3 spans 18 amino acids. Per the germline V gene, CDR1 is MNHEY and CDR2 is SMNVEV (reference sequence). The DNA of the CDR3 is TGTGCCAGCAGTTTATTCGGCAGGGGTCCGAGCTCCTACAATGAGCAGTTCTTC. The encoded protein is CASSLFGRGPSSYNEQFF.

This rearrangement joins TRBV6-1 to TRBJ2-7; 8 bases match TRBD2. Germline V lookup: CDR1 MNHNS, CDR2 SASEGT. This CDR3 has 14 residues. V trimming: 9 bases; J trimming: 3 bases; junction bases outside the gene matches: 10. The CDR3 bases are TGTGCCAGTGCCCGGGGGGGGGCAGTCTACGAGCAGTACTTC. Encoded protein: CASARGGAVYEQYF.

This clone appeared once. The chain uses TRBV11-2 and TRBJ2-1, with TRBD1 matching over 8 bases. The CDR3 has 17 residues. The germline V gene encodes CDR1 SGHAT and CDR2 FQNNGV. The junction had 10 bases not matched to a gene; V was cut back by 2 bases and J by 4 bases. DNA of the CDR3: TGTGCCAGCAGCTTAAGGCAGGCGACAGGGGCGTACAATGAGCAGTTCTTC. It encodes CASSLRQATGAYNEQFF. The variable domain in full, with the rest retrieved from reference TRBV11-2 and TRBJ2-1, is EAGVAQSPRYKIIEKRQSVAFWCNPISGHATLYWYQQILGQGPKLLIQFQNNGVVDDSQLPKDRFSAERLKGVDSTLKIQPAKLEDSAVYLCASSLRQATGAYNEQFFGPGTRLTVL.

The sample holds a few counts of this clone. This chain connects TRBV19 to TRBJ2-7, with D maybe TRBD2 (5 bases). V lost 1 base to trimming and J lost 2 bases, with 9 bases between them. CDR1 and CDR2 from the germline V gene are LNHDA and SQIVND (reference sequence). The CDR3 spans 14 residues. DNA for the CDR3: TGTGCCAGTAGTATAGGAGGGATCCCCTACGAGCAGTACTTC. This gives the protein CASSIGGIPYEQYF.

V gene TRBV12-2 combines with J gene TRBJ1-4; the D call in the table, TRBD1, was not verified against the DNA. TRBV12-2 is assigned pseudogene status. The CDR3 loop spans 14 amino acids. The CDR3: CASRFGTANEKLFF. CDR3 bases: TGTGCAAGTCGCTTCGGGACAGCCAATGAAAAACTGTTTTTT.

This clone came up a few times. The rearrangement uses TRBV11-2 and TRBJ2-7; D is possibly TRBD1 (6 bases). Trimming shortened V by 6 bases and J by 3 bases, and 18 bases separated the two germline ends. Looked up from germline, CDR1 is SGHAT and CDR2 is FQNNGV. The CDR3 loop spans 15 amino acids. The CDR3 sequence is CASSIQGGVLYEQYF. The CDR3 DNA follows: TGTGCCAGCAGTATCCAAGGGGGAGTACTCTACGAGCAGTACTTC.